These 21 T cell receptor beta chains were all obtained from the same sample, sequenced in a study of blood T cell repertoires in COVID-19 (dated by TCRdb to about 2020). The library was prepared using the immunoSEQ multiplex PCR assay. TCRdb holds this immuneACCESS table with in-frame rearrangements only. Some clones are missing; in checked studies, unresolved V genes explain under half, and the rest has no known cause. This sample is represented by approximately 300,000 clones; roughly 88% of them were singletons. Of the sample, around 4.5% is held by the ten largest clones. What was sequenced was PBMCs or T cells enriched from blood (not recorded which). The receptors stem from a woman aged 30 to 39 who had recovered from COVID-19.

The rearrangement joins TRBV30 to TRBJ1-2, with D perhaps TRBD1 (6 bases). CDR3 length: 12 amino acids. Deletions cut 0 bases from V and 6 bases from J, with 8 bases between. Germline CDR1 reads GTSNPN; CDR2 reads SVGIG (reference sequence). CDR3 protein: CAWSVGGNGYTF. The CDR3 DNA is TGTGCCTGGAGTGTAGGGGGTAATGGCTACACCTTC.

The chain combines TRBV5-4 with TRBJ2-7; a possible D gene is TRBD1 (6 bases). The CDR3 spans 14 residues. Germline V gene lookup returns CDR1 SGHNT and CDR2 YYREEE (reference sequence). The V gene lost 2 bases and the J gene lost 5 bases, with 14 bases spanning the gap. In nucleotides, the CDR3 is TGTGCCAGCAGCTTATTACAGGGAGCCCACGAGCAGTACTTC. As protein: CASSLLQGAHEQYF.

The chain combines TRBV14 with TRBJ1-2; 7 positions match TRBD1. The CDR3 covers 12 residues. Germline V gene lookup returns CDR1 SGHDN and CDR2 FVKESK. Trimming took 4 bases from V and 7 from J; bases not matched to a gene: 3. This CDR3 reads CASSPTGLGYTF. Here the CDR3 DNA reads TGTGCCAGCAGCCCGACAGGGCTTGGCTACACCTTC.

The gene calls are TRBV9 and TRBJ2-5, with D perhaps TRBD2 (5 bases). Germline V gene lookup returns CDR1 SGDLS and CDR2 YYNGEE. The CDR3 runs to 14 residues. V was clipped by 0 bases and J by 4 bases, with 10 bases between them. CDR3 nucleotides: TGTGCCAGCAGCGTAGCCCCCGGGATAGAGACCCAGTACTTC. Encoded protein: CASSVAPGIETQYF.

This chain joins TRBV5-5 and TRBJ1-2, with 7 bases lining up with TRBD1. Germline V gene lookup returns CDR1 SGHKS and CDR2 YYEKEE (reference sequence). The junction had 11 bases not matched to a gene; V was cut back by 5 bases and J by 7 bases. The CDR3 contains 14 residues. For the CDR3, the DNA is TGTGCCAGCAGGGAACCCGGGACAGCGAGTGGCTACACCTTC. Its protein is CASREPGTASGYTF.

The chain recombines TRBV11-1 with TRBJ1-4; D ambiguous. Germline CDR1 reads SGHAT; CDR2 reads FQDESV (reference sequence). The V end was cut by 1 base, the J end by 4 bases, with 7 bases between. The CDR3 is 14 amino acids. CDR3 nucleotides: TGTGCCAGCAGCTTAGGAGGAAATAATGAAAAACTGTTTTTT. Translating gives CASSLGGNNEKLFF. Based on the CDR3 plus reference TRBV11-1 and TRBJ1-4, the full variable domain is EAEVAQSPRYKITEKSQAVAFWCDPISGHATLYWYRQILGQGPELLVQFQDESVVDDSQLPKDRFSAERLKGVDSTLKIQPAELGDSAMYLCASSLGGNNEKLFFGSGTQLSVL.

V is TRBV18 and J is TRBJ1-5; 9 bases are a match to TRBD1. V was clipped by 3 bases and J by 4 bases; unmatched bases: 1. Germline CDR1 is KGHSH and CDR2 is LQKENI. The CDR3 runs to 14 residues. The CDR3 loop reads CASSPDRGNQPQHF. CDR3 DNA sequence: TGTGCCAGCTCACCGGACAGGGGAAATCAGCCCCAGCATTTT.

The gene calls are TRBV27 and TRBJ1-1; possibly TRBD1 for D (6 bases). The CDR3 is made up of 15 amino acids. In germline, CDR1 is MNHEY, CDR2 SMNVEV (reference sequence). V lost 8 bases to trimming and J lost 4 bases, with 20 bases between them. CDR3 sequence reads: CASERRGASGTEAFF. The DNA for the CDR3 is TGTGCCAGCGAGCGACGGGGGGCAAGTGGCACTGAAGCTTTCTTT.

The chain uses TRBV13 and TRBJ1-4; 8 nucleotides agree with TRBD1. V dropped 5 bases and J dropped 2; count of bases not matched to a gene: 4. The germline V gene encodes CDR1 PRHDT and CDR2 FYEKMQ (reference sequence). The CDR3 has 15 amino acids. CDR3 bases: TGTGCCAGCAGCCAAACAGGGGGTACTAATGAAAAACTGTTTTTT. This translates into CASSQTGGTNEKLFF.

The chain carries TRBV4-1 and TRBJ1-5; TRBD1 agrees at 7 bases. The CDR3 has 16 residues. The trim removed 3 bases at V and 2 bases at J, leaving 7 bases unmatched. Looked up from germline, CDR1 is MGHRA and CDR2 is YSYEKL. CDR3 nucleotides: TGCGCCAGCAGCCAGACGACAGGGAACGGCAATCAGCCCCAGCATTTT. This translates into CASSQTTGNGNQPQHF.

The chain combines TRBV6-4 with TRBJ2-1, with D maybe TRBD1 (6 bases). The CDR3 loop spans 13 amino acids. Per the germline V gene, CDR1 is MRHNA and CDR2 is SNTAGT. V was trimmed by 2 bases and J by 5 bases, leaving 7 bases between them. The CDR3 sequence: CASSDRDNNEQFF. In DNA, the CDR3 is TGTGCCAGCAGTGACCGGGACAACAATGAGCAGTTCTTC.

This clone was observed a single time. The rearrangement links TRBV2 to TRBJ2-7, with 9 bases lining up with TRBD1. The germline V gene has CDR1 SNHLY and CDR2 FYNNEI. V shed 6 bases, J shed 1 base, and the junction held 7 bases outside the gene matches. The length of the CDR3 is 15 residues. The CDR3 loop is CASSVGQGNSYEQYF. For the CDR3, the DNA is TGTGCCAGCAGCGTTGGACAGGGGAATTCCTACGAGCAGTACTTC.

The rearrangement uses TRBV5-4 and TRBJ2-5; 7 bases line up with TRBD1. Trimming cost V 4 bases and J 4 bases; bases outside gene matches: 4. Germline-derived CDR1 and CDR2 are SGHNT and YYREEE (reference sequence). The CDR3 consists of 13 residues. The CDR3 here is CASSRDRGETQYF. The CDR3 nucleotides are TGTGCCAGCAGCCGGGACAGAGGAGAGACCCAGTACTTC.

The V gene is TRBV6-5, the J gene TRBJ2-2; possible D gene TRBD2, 5 bases. V lost 8 bases and J 0 bases, leaving 13 bases between the germline ends. This CDR3 has 15 amino acids. Germline V lookup: CDR1 MNHEY, CDR2 SVGAGI. CDR3 DNA: TGTGCCAGCGGGAGCCGTTTTTCGAACACCGGGGAGCTGTTTTTT. This translates into CASGSRFSNTGELFF.

This clone was detected once. This chain uses TRBV24-1 with TRBJ1-1; a possible D gene is TRBD1 (6 bases). The CDR3 sequence is 11 residues long. V shed 12 bases and J shed 8 bases, with 15 bases lying between them. Germline V gene sequence: CDR1 KGHDR, CDR2 SFDVKD. The CDR3 nucleotides are TGTGCCTCCGGTACGGGGACAGAAGCTTTCTTT. Its protein product is CASGTGTEAFF.

The chain links TRBV19 to TRBJ1-1; tentative D call: TRBD1 (5 bases). The CDR3 consists of 16 residues. V lost 3 bases and J 1 base, leaving 15 bases between the germline ends. Germline V lookup: CDR1 LNHDA, CDR2 SQIVND (reference sequence). CDR3 DNA sequence: TGTGCCAGTAGTATCGGACACCCTGTGAGGAACACTGAAGCTTTCTTT. Translated: CASSIGHPVRNTEAFF.

J is TRBJ2-1 and V is TRBV29-1; D call uncertain. Trimming cost V 7 bases and J 9 bases, with 19 bases left between them. Germline V gives CDR1 SQVTM, CDR2 ANQGSEA. This CDR3 is built from 13 residues. CDR3 in DNA: TGCAGCGATACCGGGTCCCTATACGGTGAGCAGTTCTTC. This gives the protein CSDTGSLYGEQFF.

DNA for the CDR3: TGTGCCTGGAGTGCCGATACTAGGTTATCTAACTATGGCTACACCTTC. Translated: CAWSADTRLSNYGYTF. This sequence joins TRBV30 and TRBJ1-2; D gene uncertain. The V and J ends lost 1 base and 0 bases respectively, with 15 bases between them. In germline, CDR1 is GTSNPN, CDR2 SVGIG (reference sequence). This CDR3 has 16 amino acids.

To note about this clone: The sample holds other DNA sequences that translate to the same CDR3. The genes are TRBV27 and TRBJ2-7; 8 bases are a match to TRBD1. This CDR3 is 14 amino acids long. With 6 bases clipped from V and 2 bases from J, the junction kept 6 bases outside the gene matches. Germline CDR1 and CDR2: MNHEY and SMNVEV (reference sequence). The CDR3 spells CASSSGTGPYEQYF. CDR3 nucleotide sequence: TGTGCCAGCAGCTCCGGGACAGGACCCTACGAGCAGTACTTC.

This clone was picked up a small number of times. The V gene is TRBV6-6, the J gene TRBJ2-7, with 13 bases identical to TRBD2. V was pared by 5 bases and J by 2 bases, with 6 bases of the junction left unmatched. The CDR3 has 16 residues. Germline CDR1 MNHNY, CDR2 SVGAGI (reference sequence). The CDR3 coding sequence is TGTGCCAGCAGTCGACTAGCGGGGGGACTCACCTACGAGCAGTACTTC. As protein: CASSRLAGGLTYEQYF.

The chain joins TRBV11-2 to TRBJ1-3; no definite D call. With 1 base removed from V and 0 bases from J, the gap between germline ends came to 13 bases. Germline lookup yields CDR1 SGHAT and CDR2 FQNNGV. The CDR3 extends over 17 amino acids. Written as DNA, the CDR3 is TGTGCCAGCAGCTTAGCGGCCAGGCGAAGCTCTGGAAACACCATATATTTT. Translated: CASSLAARRSSGNTIYF.